This T cell receptor beta chain came from a study of T-cell reconstitution after alpha-beta-depleted transplantation in children. The length of the CDR3 is 12 residues. The V gene's germline CDR1 is SGHAT and CDR2 FQNNGV. Deletions cut 4 bases from V and 5 bases from J, with 9 bases between. This clonotype was observed a handful of times. Its antigen is currently unknown. General study findings and limits: Elevated TCRbeta diversity at day 60 was traced, in some patients, to surviving recipient T cells and thymic progenitors. There were reportedly several hundred expanded graft clones from which alpha-beta T cells came about two months after transplant. Diversity and T-cell counts at one year after transplant derived mostly from new T cells.

As it was prepared, the TCRbeta library received unique molecular identifiers. TCRdb reanalysed the PCR reads using MiXCR and keeps one entry per CDR3 protein. Of some 310,000 distinct CDR3 sequences listed, roughly 25% are singletons. This rearrangement joins TRBV11-2 to TRBJ2-7; D is undetermined. This specimen consisted of PBMCs, mostly from graft donor cells, obtained 180 days after TCRalphabeta/CD19-depleted stem cell transplant. The sequence was obtained from a male patient aged 10 to 17 who had a stem cell transplant for acute lymphoblastic leukemia, so the T cells may come from the graft donor. Here the CDR3 reads CASSYNQDEQYF. The CDR3, as DNA: TGTGCCAGCAGCTACAATCAGGACGAGCAGTACTTC.